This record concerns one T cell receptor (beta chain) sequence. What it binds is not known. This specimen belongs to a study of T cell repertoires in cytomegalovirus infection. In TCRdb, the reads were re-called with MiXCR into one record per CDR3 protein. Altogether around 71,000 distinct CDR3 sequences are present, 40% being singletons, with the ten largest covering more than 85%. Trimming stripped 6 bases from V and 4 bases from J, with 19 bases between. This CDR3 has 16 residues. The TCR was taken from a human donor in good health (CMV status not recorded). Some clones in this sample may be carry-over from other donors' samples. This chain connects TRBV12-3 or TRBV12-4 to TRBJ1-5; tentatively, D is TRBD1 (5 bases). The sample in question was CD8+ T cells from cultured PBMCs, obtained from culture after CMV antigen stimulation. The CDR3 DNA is TGTGCCAGCAGCCTGGGACCGAACTCTGGAAATCAGCCCCAGCATTTT. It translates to CASSLGPNSGNQPQHF.